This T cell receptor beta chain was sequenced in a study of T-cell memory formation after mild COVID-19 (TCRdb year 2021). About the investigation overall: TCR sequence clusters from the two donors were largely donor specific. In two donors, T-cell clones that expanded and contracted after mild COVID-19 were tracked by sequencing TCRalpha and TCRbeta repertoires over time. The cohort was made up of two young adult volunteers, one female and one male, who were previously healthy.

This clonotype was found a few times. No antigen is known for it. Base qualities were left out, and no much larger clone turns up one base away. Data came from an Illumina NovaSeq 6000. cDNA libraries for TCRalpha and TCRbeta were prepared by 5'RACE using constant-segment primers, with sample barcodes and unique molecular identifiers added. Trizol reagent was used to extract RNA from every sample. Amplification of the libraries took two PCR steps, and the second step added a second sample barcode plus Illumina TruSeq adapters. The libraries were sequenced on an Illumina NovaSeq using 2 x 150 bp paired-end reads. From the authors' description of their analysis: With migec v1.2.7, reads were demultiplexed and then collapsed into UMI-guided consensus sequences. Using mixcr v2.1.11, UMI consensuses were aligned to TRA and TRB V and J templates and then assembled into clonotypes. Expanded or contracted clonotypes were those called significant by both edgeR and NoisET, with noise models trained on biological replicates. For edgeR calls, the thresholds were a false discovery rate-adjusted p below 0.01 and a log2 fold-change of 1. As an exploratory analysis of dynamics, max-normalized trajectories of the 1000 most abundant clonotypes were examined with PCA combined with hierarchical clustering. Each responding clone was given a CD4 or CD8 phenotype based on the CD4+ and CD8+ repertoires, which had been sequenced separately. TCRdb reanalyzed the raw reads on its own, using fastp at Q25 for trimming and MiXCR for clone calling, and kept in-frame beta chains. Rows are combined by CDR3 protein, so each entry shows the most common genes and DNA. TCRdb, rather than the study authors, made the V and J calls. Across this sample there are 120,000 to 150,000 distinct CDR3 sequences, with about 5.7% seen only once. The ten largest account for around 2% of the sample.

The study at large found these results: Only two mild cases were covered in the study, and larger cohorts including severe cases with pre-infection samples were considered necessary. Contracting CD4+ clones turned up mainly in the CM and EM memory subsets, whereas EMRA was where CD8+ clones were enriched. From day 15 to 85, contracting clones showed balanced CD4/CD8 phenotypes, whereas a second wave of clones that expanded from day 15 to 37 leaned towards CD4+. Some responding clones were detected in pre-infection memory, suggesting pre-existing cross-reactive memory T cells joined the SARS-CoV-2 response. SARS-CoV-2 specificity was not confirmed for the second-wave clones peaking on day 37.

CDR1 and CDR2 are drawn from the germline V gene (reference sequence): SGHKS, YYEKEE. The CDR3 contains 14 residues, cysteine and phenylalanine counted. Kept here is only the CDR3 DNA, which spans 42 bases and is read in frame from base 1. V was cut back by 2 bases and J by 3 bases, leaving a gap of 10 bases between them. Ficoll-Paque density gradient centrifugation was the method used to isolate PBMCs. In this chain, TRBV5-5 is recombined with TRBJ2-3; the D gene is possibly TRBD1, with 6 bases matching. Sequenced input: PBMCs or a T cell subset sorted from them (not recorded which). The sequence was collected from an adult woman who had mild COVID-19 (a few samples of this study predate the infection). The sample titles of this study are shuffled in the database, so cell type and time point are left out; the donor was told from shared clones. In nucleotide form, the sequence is TGTGCCAGCAGCTTCAGACAGGTTACAGATACGCAGTATTTT. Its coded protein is CASSFRQVTDTQYF.